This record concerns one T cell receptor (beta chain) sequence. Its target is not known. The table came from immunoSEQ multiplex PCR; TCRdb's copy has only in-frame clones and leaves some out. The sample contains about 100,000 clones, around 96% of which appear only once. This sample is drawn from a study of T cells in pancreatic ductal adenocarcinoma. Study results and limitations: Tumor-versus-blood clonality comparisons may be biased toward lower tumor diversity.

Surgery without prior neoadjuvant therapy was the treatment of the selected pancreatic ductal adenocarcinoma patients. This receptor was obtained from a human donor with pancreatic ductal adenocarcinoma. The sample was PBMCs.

CDR3 DNA: TGCGCCAGCAGCCCCGGGGGTGCAGGAGAGACCCAGTACTTC. The encoded protein is CASSPGGAGETQYF. The chain links TRBV5-1 to TRBJ2-5, with a weak D call TRBD2 (6 bases). CDR1 and CDR2 (germline): SGHRS, YFSETQ. Trimming stripped 4 bases from V and 4 bases from J, with 14 bases between. The CDR3 has 14 residues.